This T cell receptor (beta chain) originates from a study of T cell changes during pregnancy in multiple sclerosis. The germline V gene has CDR1 LGHNA and CDR2 YNFKEQ. This CDR3 contains 17 residues. The V and J ends lost 0 bases and 5 bases, in that order; junction bases with no gene match: 9. Profiling relied on immunoSEQ multiplex PCR, and the TCRdb table lists in-frame clones only, not all of them. The sample yields some 110,000 clones, 80% to 95% seen once. The sequence derives from a female donor with multiple sclerosis, enrolled in a pregnancy study. The input for sequencing was peripheral blood, taken in the third trimester of pregnancy. The V and J genes are TRBV4-2 and TRBJ2-2; the match to TRBD2 covers 7 bases. The CDR3 nucleotides read TGTGCCAGCAGCCAAGATCCACCGGCGGGGGAGACCGGGGAGCTGTTTTTT. It codes for CASSQDPPAGETGELFF.